This T cell receptor beta chain was recovered during a study of Graves' ophthalmopathy and Graves' hyperthyroidism (dated by TCRdb to the late 2010s). Concerning the study at large: Peripheral blood was collected before any treatment was given, at the time of initial diagnosis. T-cell repertoires of thyroid tissue and blood were compared in several hyperthyroidism patients. In total, 135 blood samples were TCR-sequenced: some 43 ophthalmopathy, some 75 hyperthyroidism and some 17 hyperthyroidism-to-ophthalmopathy patients. To explore V-J signatures that separate ophthalmopathy from hyperthyroidism, a discovery set of approximately 100 patients was enrolled, consisting of 40 to 45 with ophthalmopathy and about 60 with stable hyperthyroidism. For independent validation, a separate cohort was made up of fewer than 20 hyperthyroidism patients plus 17 patients who later progressed from hyperthyroidism to ophthalmopathy. Once sampling was done, hyperthyroidism patients were given methimazole at a starting dose of 30 mg daily, while ophthalmopathy patients were given high-dose intravenous methylprednisolone. The study used TCR beta repertoire signatures to distinguish Graves' ophthalmopathy from Graves' hyperthyroidism and to predict progression to ophthalmopathy.

Relative to germline, V is missing 4 bases and J is missing 12 bases, with 8 bases of the junction outside any gene match. Including the terminal cysteine and phenylalanine, the CDR3 comprises 13 residues. Only the CDR3 part of the read is kept: 39 bases, read in frame from the first base. As encoded in the germline V gene, CDR1 is MGHDK while CDR2 is SYGVNS. For repertoire sequencing, TCR beta CDR3 regions were amplified from RNA transcripts. HTBI primers and the Qiagen OneStep RT-PCR kit were used in a first-round RT-PCR, which was followed by a second-round multiplex PCR, size selection and purification. Libraries were sequenced paired-end with 100 bp reads on an Illumina HiSeq2000. Per the source publication's procedure: SOAPnuke was used to process the reads, throwing out any read that had adapters, had uncalled bases, had a mean Phred below 15, or lacked an exact constant-primer or identifier match. COPE v1.2.5 was used to merge the high-quality paired reads. Each unique nucleotide sequence was defined as a clonotype, and clonotypes were aligned to IMGT TRB V, D and J references with MiTCR v1.1. The analysis was limited to V-J combinations with a frequency above 0.0001, which together covered 99% to 99.2% of the repertoires. For each V-J combination, a TCR clonal expansion and chaos score was defined as the ratio of F50 clonal expansion to chaos observed in the TCRdist matrix. Features were reduced by Welch's t-statistics and random forest to roughly 14 V-J combinations, which fed a naive Bayes classifier. The Morisita-Horn index was used to measure how similar the thyroid and blood repertoires were. In TCRdb, the public reads were trimmed at Q25 with fastp and aligned with MiXCR, with productive beta chains retained. Every CDR3 protein is listed once, alongside the most common genes and DNA of its rows. TCRdb's processing, not the authors' own work, is the source of the V and J calls. The sample table records roughly 700,000 distinct CDR3 sequences; 40% of these occur just once. The ten largest clones capture approximately 43% of the sample.

Overall results and qualifications from the work: The 13-signature model separated ophthalmopathy from stable hyperthyroidism with 85% to 90% sensitivity and approximately 83% specificity in cross-validation, and 80%/75% in the test set. Most of the expanded thyroid clonotypes with a frequency above 0.001 were also detected in blood, and it was suggested that the thyroid immune response may be reflected by blood repertoires. In validation, the model predicted ophthalmopathy progression with about 71% sensitivity and approximately 75% specificity; 12 predicted patients were CT-confirmed with GO in a median of about 6.1 months. Sample size was not predetermined statistically, and investigators were not blinded to group allocation.

Ophthalmopathy patients were characterized by moderately to severely active disease, a Clinical Activity Score of at least 3, a NOSPECS grade of at least 4, and a disease duration under 3 months. Patients with other autoimmune diseases, uncontrolled infections, pregnancy or lactation were excluded from the study. Clinical symptoms, serum thyroxine, TRAb, thyroid ultrasound and orbital computed tomography were used for diagnosis. Ficoll-Paque density gradient centrifugation was used to isolate PBMCs from about 9 ml of fresh peripheral blood. Total RNA was extracted using Trizol reagent, and RNA quality was checked on an Agilent 2100 Bioanalyzer. This clonotype was seen at least ten times. What this receptor recognizes is not known. No per-base quality is available; no much larger clone lies one base away.

The sequence links TRBV25-1 to TRBJ1-4, with 7 junctional bases fitting TRBD1. This clonotype was sampled from an adult man with Graves' ophthalmopathy. The material sequenced was peripheral blood. Here is the DNA: TGTGCCAGCAGTGTACGACAGGGCGAGGAACTGTTTTTT. It encodes CASSVRQGEELFF.